A single sample is the source of the 30 T cell receptor beta chains below, sequenced in a study of T-cell reconstitution after alpha-beta-depleted transplantation in children. TCRbeta library preparation incorporated unique molecular identifiers. Via MiXCR, TCRdb re-called the PCR reads, giving one row per CDR3 protein. The sample comprises fewer than 120,000 distinct CDR3 sequences, around a tenth of which are singletons, and over 8% rests with the top ten. This sample comprised PBMCs from the stem cell graft donor, obtained from the stem cell graft. These TCRs come from a human donor who donated a stem cell graft to a child with acute lymphoblastic leukemia.

This clonotype was seen at least ten times. V gene TRBV4-1 combines with J gene TRBJ1-4; D not resolved. This CDR3 contains 14 residues. In germline, CDR1 is MGHRA, CDR2 YSYEKL. V was shortened by 0 bases and J by 9 bases, with 11 bases between the two germline ends. The CDR3 protein is CASSQDIRGQKLFF. The CDR3 DNA reads TGCGCCAGCAGCCAAGATATACGAGGACAAAAACTGTTTTTT.

This clonotype has at least ten counts. The chain uses TRBV20-1 and TRBJ1-5; D is perhaps TRBD1 (5 bases). The V end lost 2 bases, the J end lost 1 base, and 12 bases lay between the germline ends. This CDR3 has 15 residues. Germline CDR1 is DFQATT and CDR2 is SNEGSKA (reference sequence). CDR3 DNA: TGCAGTGCTAGATATTCCAGGGCGAGCAATCAGCCCCAGCATTTT. Protein product: CSARYSRASNQPQHF.

This clonotype has a count of ten or more. The chain couples TRBV27 to TRBJ2-6; no reliable D call. The CDR3 runs to 17 residues. In germline, CDR1 is MNHEY, CDR2 SMNVEV (reference sequence). The V end lost 3 bases, the J end lost 0 bases, and 12 bases lay between the germline ends. CDR3 bases: TGTGCCAGCAGTTTCGGCGGCTTGTACTCTGGGGCCAACGTCCTGACTTTC. Its translation: CASSFGGLYSGANVLTF.

In this sample, this clonotype turned up many times. The genes are TRBV5-1 and TRBJ1-1; TRBD1 aligns across 7 bases. V gave up 4 bases and J gave up 3 bases; unmatched junction bases: 9. The CDR3 contains 15 residues. Germline V gene sequence: CDR1 SGHRS, CDR2 YFSETQ. The CDR3 loop is CASSPGTARDTEAFF. In nucleotides, the CDR3 is TGCGCCAGCAGCCCGGGGACAGCGAGGGACACTGAAGCTTTCTTT.

This clonotype has ten or more counts. The chain's CDR3 is CASSQWASGSLQFF. CDR3 in DNA: TGTGCCAGCAGCCAGTGGGCTAGCGGGAGCTTGCAGTTCTTC. The J gene is TRBJ2-1, the V gene TRBV14; 10 bases are a match to TRBD2. Germline CDR1 and CDR2: SGHDN and FVKESK. Trimming cost V 3 bases and J 12 bases; bases outside gene matches: 8. This CDR3 contains 14 residues.

This clonotype was counted ten times or more. The rearrangement uses TRBV7-2 and TRBJ1-1; tentatively, D is TRBD1 (6 bases). The CDR3 contains 16 residues. Trimming took 5 bases from V and 1 from J, leaving 17 bases between them. Germline CDR1 and CDR2: SGHTA and FQGNSA. The CDR3 spells CASSPLGHPTNTEAFF. The CDR3 bases are TGTGCCAGCAGCCCCTTGGGACATCCTACGAACACTGAAGCTTTCTTT.

This clonotype was counted ten times or more. The gene calls are TRBV7-2 and TRBJ1-5; the D is unclear. Germline V gene data show CDR1 as SGHTA and CDR2 as FQGNSA. This CDR3 contains 13 residues. With 1 base removed from V and 6 bases from J, the gap between germline ends came to 7 bases. The CDR3 nucleotides read TGTGCCAGCAGCTTAGGGGTTCGTCAGCCCCAGCATTTT. Residues: CASSLGVRQPQHF.

This clonotype was counted many times. V and J are TRBV11-2 and TRBJ2-3; the D gene is possibly TRBD2 (5 bases). The CDR3 spans 17 residues. The germline gives CDR1 SGHAT, CDR2 FQNNGV. V dropped 10 bases and J dropped 1 base, with 24 bases sitting between them. CDR3 bases: TGTGCCATCAGGCTCGGTGATTTGGCGGGCCGCACAGATACGCAGTATTTT. Translating gives CAIRLGDLAGRTDTQYF.

This clonotype was recorded a few times. This chain uses TRBV15 with TRBJ2-2; D might be TRBD1 or TRBD2, each matching 6 bases. Germline CDR1 and CDR2: LNHNV and YYDKDF (reference sequence). V lost 3 bases and J 1 base, leaving 12 bases between the germline ends. The CDR3 sequence is 16 residues long. CDR3 in amino acids: CATSREGQLNTGELFF. CDR3 DNA sequence: TGTGCCACCAGCAGGGAGGGACAACTGAACACCGGGGAGCTGTTTTTT.

This clonotype was picked up many times. The V and J genes are TRBV12-3 or TRBV12-4 and TRBJ2-3; D call uncertain. This CDR3 contains 11 residues. V lost 6 bases to trimming and J lost 5 bases, with 6 bases between them. CDR3 nucleotide sequence: TGTGCCAGCAGATGGGGAGATACGCAGTATTTT. Amino acids: CASRWGDTQYF.

This clonotype was counted ten times or more. The chain links TRBV19 to TRBJ2-1, with D tentatively TRBD1 (5 bases). This CDR3 has 14 residues. Germline lookup yields CDR1 LNHDA and CDR2 SQIVND (reference sequence). V was shortened by 2 bases and J by 7 bases, with 12 bases between the two germline ends. The CDR3 DNA is TGTGCCAGTAGTATAACCGGGCCAGGGAATGAGCAGTTCTTC. Protein sequence: CASSITGPGNEQFF.

The genes are TRBV20-1 and TRBJ2-3; 11 bases match TRBD2. Germline V lookup: CDR1 DFQATT, CDR2 SNEGSKA (reference sequence). CDR3 size: 16 residues. The V segment lost 1 base and the J segment 5 bases; nucleotides outside the gene matches: 8. CDR3 nucleotides: TGCAGTGCTAGAGGTTTACTAGCGGGGGTAGTAGATACGCAGTATTTT. The encoded protein is CSARGLLAGVVDTQYF.

This clonotype was seen repeatedly, ten times or more. The rearrangement links TRBV5-1 to TRBJ2-7, with TRBD2 identical over 8 bases. Trimming cost V 0 bases and J 2 bases; bases outside gene matches: 7. The CDR3 is 16 amino acids. Germline V lookup: CDR1 SGHRS, CDR2 YFSETQ. CDR3 region: CASSLELADPTYEQYF. DNA of the CDR3: TGCGCCAGCAGCTTGGAACTAGCGGACCCAACCTACGAGCAGTACTTC.

The table lists this clonotype with many counts. This CDR3 reads CASSLLGRENSPLHF. Written as DNA, the CDR3 is TGTGCCAGCAGCTTACTCGGCAGGGAGAATTCACCCCTCCACTTT. The chain is built from TRBV7-2 and TRBJ1-6; tentatively, D is TRBD1 (5 bases). With 2 bases removed from V and 7 bases from J, the gap between germline ends came to 12 bases. Germline-derived CDR1 and CDR2 are SGHTA and FQGNSA. There are 15 residues in the CDR3. The whole variable domain, remainder taken from reference TRBV7-2 and TRBJ1-6, is GAGVSQSPSNKVTEKGKDVELRCDPISGHTALYWYRQSLGQGLEFLIYFQGNSAPDKSGLPSDRFSAERTGGSVSTLTIQRTQQEDSAVYLCASSLLGRENSPLHFGNGTRLTVT.

In this sample, this clonotype turned up many times. The chain combines TRBV27 with TRBJ2-7; no firm D call. Trimming took off 3 bases at V and 9 bases at J, with 9 bases between the two ends. Looked up from germline, CDR1 is MNHEY and CDR2 is SMNVEV (reference sequence). CDR3 size: 11 residues. The CDR3 loop is CASSFGLVQYF. The CDR3 coding sequence is TGTGCCAGCAGTTTCGGCTTGGTGCAGTACTTC.

This clonotype showed up many times. The rearrangement links TRBV11-1 to TRBJ1-1; TRBD1 agrees at 7 bases. CDR3 length: 15 residues. Germline lookup yields CDR1 SGHAT and CDR2 FQDESV (reference sequence). Trimming removed 4 bases from V and 1 base from J; junction bases left unmatched: 6. The CDR3 nucleotides are TGTGCCAGCAGCTCCTTACAGGGGCCGAACACTGAAGCTTTCTTT. Translating it yields CASSSLQGPNTEAFF.

The table lists this clonotype with many counts. This sequence joins TRBV6-2 or TRBV6-3 and TRBJ2-7, with D possibly matching TRBD2 (6 bases). Germline V gene sequence: CDR1 MNHEY, CDR2 SVGEGT. V was cut by 5 bases and J by 1 base, with 12 bases left in between. This CDR3 has 14 residues. The CDR3 loop is CASSPEGLSYEQYF. The CDR3 DNA is TGTGCCAGCAGTCCGGAGGGCCTATCCTACGAGCAGTACTTC.

This clonotype was detected ten times or more. The genes are TRBV7-8 and TRBJ1-2; 8 nucleotides align to TRBD1. This CDR3 is built from 13 residues. Germline CDR1 and CDR2: SGHVS and FQNEAQ. V shed 5 bases, J shed 7 bases, and the junction held 6 bases outside the gene matches. CDR3 protein: CASSPRTGSGYTF. In DNA, the CDR3 is TGTGCCAGCAGCCCGCGGACAGGGAGTGGCTACACCTTC.

CDR3 amino acids: CAWRNRGRSYEQYF. CDR3 in DNA: TGTGCCTGGAGAAACAGGGGAAGGAGCTACGAGCAGTACTTC. The rearrangement links TRBV30 to TRBJ2-7, with 7 bases lining up with TRBD1. Germline V gives CDR1 GTSNPN, CDR2 SVGIG (reference sequence). With V trimmed by 3 bases and J by 3 bases, 8 bases remained unmatched. The CDR3 spans 14 residues. The whole variable domain, filled in from reference TRBV30 and TRBJ2-7, reads SQTIHQWPATLVQPVGSPLSLECTVEGTSNPNLYWYRQAAGRGLQLLFYSVGIGQISSEVPQNLSASRPQDRQFILSSKKLLLSDSGFYLCAWRNRGRSYEQYFGPGTRLTVT.

This clonotype has ten or more counts. The chain has TRBV20-1 and TRBJ2-1, with 9 bases that match TRBD2. CDR1 and CDR2 (germline): DFQATT, SNEGSKA (reference sequence). The V gene end was trimmed by 7 bases and the J gene end by 8 bases; junction bases not matched to a gene: 9. This CDR3 is built from 13 residues. The CDR3 DNA reads as TGCAGTGGGAAACTAGCGGGTTTGCATGAGCAGTTCTTC. Its protein is CSGKLAGLHEQFF.

Ten or more counts support this clonotype. V and J are TRBV7-8 and TRBJ2-5; TRBD1 aligns across 9 bases. Germline CDR1 and CDR2: SGHVS and FQNEAQ. The junction had 6 bases not matched to a gene; V was cut back by 5 bases and J by 2 bases. This CDR3 has 15 amino acids. CDR3 DNA: TGTGCCAGCAGCCTCGGACAGGGGAAACAAGAGACCCAGTACTTC. Its translation: CASSLGQGKQETQYF.

This clonotype was counted many times. This chain joins TRBV30 and TRBJ1-4, with no clear D. Trimming took 2 bases from V and 0 from J, leaving 7 bases between them. Germline values: CDR1 GTSNPN, CDR2 SVGIG (reference sequence). This CDR3 region has 14 residues. The chain's CDR3 is CAWSRSATNEKLFF. CDR3 nucleotide sequence: TGTGCCTGGAGTCGCAGTGCAACTAATGAAAAACTGTTTTTT.

V and J are TRBV29-1 and TRBJ2-7; unclear D gene. The germline gives CDR1 SQVTM, CDR2 ANQGSEA. The CDR3 sequence is 11 residues long. The V gene lost 2 bases and the J gene lost 6 bases, with 8 bases spanning the gap. The CDR3 DNA reads as TGCAGCGTTGAATCCCGCGCCGAGCAGTACTTC. It codes for CSVESRAEQYF.

The chain joins TRBV6-2 or TRBV6-3 to TRBJ2-1, with 9 positions matching TRBD1. The CDR3 is made up of 14 amino acids. J was trimmed by 8 bases and V by 4 bases; bases with no gene match: 6. Germline V CDR1 and CDR2: MNHEY, SVGEGT. The CDR3 spells CASSSRDRDDEQFF. The CDR3 nucleotides read TGTGCCAGCAGTTCCCGGGACAGGGATGATGAGCAGTTCTTC.

Ten or more counts support this clonotype. V usage is TRBV27 and J usage is TRBJ1-1; unclear D gene. The germline V gene encodes CDR1 MNHEY and CDR2 SMNVEV (reference sequence). CDR3 length: 14 residues. Trimming took 5 bases from V and 0 from J, leaving 10 bases between them. In nucleotides, the CDR3 is TGTGCCAGCAGTCGGGGATCCCTGAACACTGAAGCTTTCTTT. This encodes CASSRGSLNTEAFF.

Details on this clonotype: Its ends do not fully match the called genes, so a read error is possible. The rearrangement joins TRBV7-9 to TRBJ2-7, with unresolved D. CDR3 size: 11 residues. Germline assignment: CDR1 SEHNR and CDR2 FQNEAQ (reference sequence). CDR3 protein: CARSLVHEQYF. The CDR3 coding sequence is TGTGCCCGCAGCTTAGTTCACGAGCAGTACTTT.

The chain is built from TRBV27 and TRBJ2-7, with 9 bases fitting TRBD2. V lost 0 bases and J lost 0; bases outside the gene matches: 9. This CDR3 comprises 18 residues. Germline V gene sequence: CDR1 MNHEY, CDR2 SMNVEV (reference sequence). CDR3 coding DNA: TGTGCCAGCAGTTTATCGAGTCTAGCGGGACCTTACTCCTACGAGCAGTACTTC. Amino acid sequence: CASSLSSLAGPYSYEQYF.

This clonotype was counted many times. CDR3 loop: CASSPGGGTPLHF. The CDR3 DNA reads as TGTGCCAGCAGTCCCGGGGGAGGGACACCCCTCCACTTT. This chain joins TRBV6-5 and TRBJ1-6, with D perhaps TRBD1 (5 bases). The length of the CDR3 is 13 residues. Germline values: CDR1 MNHEY, CDR2 SVGAGI. Between the trimmed V and J ends, which lost 5 bases and 11 bases, there was a span of 13 bases.

J is TRBJ2-4 and V is TRBV5-4, with D maybe TRBD1 (7 bases). V lost 4 bases to trimming and J lost 9 bases, with 17 bases between them. The length of the CDR3 is 14 residues. Germline V gene lookup returns CDR1 SGHNT and CDR2 YYREEE (reference sequence). CDR3: CASSGGTARGIQYF. CDR3 DNA: TGTGCCAGCAGCGGAGGGACAGCCAGGGGCATTCAGTACTTC.

The sample holds many counts of this clonotype. This chain joins TRBV7-9 and TRBJ2-7; 8 bases are shared with TRBD1. Germline lookup yields CDR1 SEHNR and CDR2 FQNEAQ (reference sequence). This CDR3 spans 14 amino acids. V lost 3 bases and J lost 3; bases outside the gene matches: 4. The CDR3 DNA reads as TGTGCCAGCAGCTTTCAGGGGGCTTTCTACGAGCAGTACTTC. It specifies CASSFQGAFYEQYF.